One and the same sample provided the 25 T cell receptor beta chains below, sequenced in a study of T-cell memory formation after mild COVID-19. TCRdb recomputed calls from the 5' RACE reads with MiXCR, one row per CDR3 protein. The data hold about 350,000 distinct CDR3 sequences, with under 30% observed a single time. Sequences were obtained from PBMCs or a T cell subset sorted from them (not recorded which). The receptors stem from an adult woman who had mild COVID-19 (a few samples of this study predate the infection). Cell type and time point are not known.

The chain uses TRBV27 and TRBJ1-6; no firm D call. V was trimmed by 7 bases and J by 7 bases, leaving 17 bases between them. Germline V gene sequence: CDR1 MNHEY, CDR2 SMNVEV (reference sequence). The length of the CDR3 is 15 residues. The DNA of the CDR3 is TGTGCCAGCACCGCCGGAGGCTTGCGGAATTCACCCCTCCACTTT. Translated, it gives CASTAGGLRNSPLHF.

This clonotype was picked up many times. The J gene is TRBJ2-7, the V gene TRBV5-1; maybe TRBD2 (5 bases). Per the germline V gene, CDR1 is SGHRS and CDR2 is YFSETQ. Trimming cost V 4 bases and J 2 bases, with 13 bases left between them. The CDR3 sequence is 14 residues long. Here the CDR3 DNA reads TGCGCCAGCAGCAACACGGGAAACCCCTACGAGCAGTACTTC. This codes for CASSNTGNPYEQYF.

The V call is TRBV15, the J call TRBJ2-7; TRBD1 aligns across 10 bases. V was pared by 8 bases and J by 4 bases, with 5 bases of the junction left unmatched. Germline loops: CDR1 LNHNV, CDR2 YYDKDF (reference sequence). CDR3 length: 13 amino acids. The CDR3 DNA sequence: TGTGCCACCGGACAGGGGGGGTCTTACGAGCAGTACTTC. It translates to CATGQGGSYEQYF.

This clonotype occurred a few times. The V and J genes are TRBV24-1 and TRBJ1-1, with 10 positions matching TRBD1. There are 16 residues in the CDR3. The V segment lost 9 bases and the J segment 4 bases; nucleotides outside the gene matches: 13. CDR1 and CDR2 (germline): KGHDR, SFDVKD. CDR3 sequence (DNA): TGTGCCACCCGGTCCCGGGACAGGGGAGGATTCACTGAAGCTTTCTTT. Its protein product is CATRSRDRGGFTEAFF.

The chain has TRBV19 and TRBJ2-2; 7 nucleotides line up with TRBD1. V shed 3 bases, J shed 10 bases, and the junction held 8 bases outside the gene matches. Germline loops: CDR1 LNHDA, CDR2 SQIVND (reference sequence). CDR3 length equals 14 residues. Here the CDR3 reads CASSMKGQFTELFF. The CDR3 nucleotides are TGTGCCAGTAGTATGAAGGGACAGTTTACGGAGCTGTTTTTT.

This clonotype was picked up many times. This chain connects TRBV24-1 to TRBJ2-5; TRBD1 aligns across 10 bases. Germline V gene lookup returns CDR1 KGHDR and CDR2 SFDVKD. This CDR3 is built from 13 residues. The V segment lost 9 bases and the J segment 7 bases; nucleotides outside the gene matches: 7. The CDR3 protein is CATSGQGGRTQYF. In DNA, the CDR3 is TGTGCCACCTCTGGACAGGGGGGTAGGACCCAGTACTTC.

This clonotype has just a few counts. This CDR3 is CASSTDPRDRGMALHNEQFF. CDR3 nucleotides: TGTGCCAGCAGTACAGATCCCCGGGACAGGGGTATGGCGCTACACAATGAGCAGTTCTTC. The chain is built from TRBV12-3 or TRBV12-4 and TRBJ2-1; 10 bases match TRBD1. This CDR3 is built from 20 residues. Trimming took 5 bases from V and 5 from J; bases not matched to a gene: 21.

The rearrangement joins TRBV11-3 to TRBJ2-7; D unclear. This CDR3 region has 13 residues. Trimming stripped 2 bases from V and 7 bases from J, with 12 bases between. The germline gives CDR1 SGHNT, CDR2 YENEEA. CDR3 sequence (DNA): TGTGCCAGCAGCTTAAATGTCTTGGGGGAGCAGTACTTC. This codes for CASSLNVLGEQYF.

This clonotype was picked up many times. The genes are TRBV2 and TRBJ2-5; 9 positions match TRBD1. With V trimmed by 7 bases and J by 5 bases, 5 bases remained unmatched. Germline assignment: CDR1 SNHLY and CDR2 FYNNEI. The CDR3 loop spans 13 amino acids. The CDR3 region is CASKEDRGETQYF. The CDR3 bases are TGTGCCAGCAAGGAGGACAGGGGTGAGACCCAGTACTTC.

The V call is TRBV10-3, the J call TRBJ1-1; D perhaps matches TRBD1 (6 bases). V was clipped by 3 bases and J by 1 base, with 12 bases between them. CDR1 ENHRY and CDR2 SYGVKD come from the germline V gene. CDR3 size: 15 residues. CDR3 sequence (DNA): TGTGCCATCAGTGATCTTTGGACAGCGAACACTGAAGCTTTCTTT. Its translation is CAISDLWTANTEAFF.

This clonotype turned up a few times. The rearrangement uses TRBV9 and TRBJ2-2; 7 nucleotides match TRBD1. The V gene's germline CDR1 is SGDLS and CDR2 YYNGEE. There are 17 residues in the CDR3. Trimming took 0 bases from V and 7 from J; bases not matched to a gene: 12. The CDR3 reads CASSVGVLQGSGGELFF. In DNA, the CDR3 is TGTGCCAGCAGCGTAGGGGTTTTACAGGGGAGTGGCGGGGAGCTGTTTTTT.

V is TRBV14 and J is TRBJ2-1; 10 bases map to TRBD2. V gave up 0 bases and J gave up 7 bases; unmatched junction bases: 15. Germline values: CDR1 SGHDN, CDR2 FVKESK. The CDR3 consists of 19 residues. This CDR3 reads CASSQDRTRLAGWRNEQFF. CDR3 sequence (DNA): TGTGCCAGCAGCCAAGATAGAACGAGACTAGCGGGCTGGCGGAATGAGCAGTTCTTC.

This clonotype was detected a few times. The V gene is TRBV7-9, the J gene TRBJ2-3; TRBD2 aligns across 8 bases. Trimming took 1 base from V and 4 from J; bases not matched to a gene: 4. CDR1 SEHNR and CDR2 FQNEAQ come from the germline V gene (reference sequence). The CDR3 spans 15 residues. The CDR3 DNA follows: TGTGCCAGCAGCTTAGTGAGCGGGAGCGCAGATACGCAGTATTTT. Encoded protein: CASSLVSGSADTQYF. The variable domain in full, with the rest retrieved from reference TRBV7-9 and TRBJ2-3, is DTGVSQNPRHKITKRGQNVTFRCDPISEHNRLYWYRQTLGQGPEFLTYFQNEAQLEKSRLLSDRFSAERPKGSFSTLEIQRTEQGDSAMYLCASSLVSGSADTQYFGPGTRLTVL.

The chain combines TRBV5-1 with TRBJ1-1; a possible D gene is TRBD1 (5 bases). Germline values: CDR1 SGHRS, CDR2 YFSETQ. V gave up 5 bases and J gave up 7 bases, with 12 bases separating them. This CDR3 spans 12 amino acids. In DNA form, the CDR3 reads TGCGCCAGCAGAGAAGGGGCGGGTGAAGCTTTCTTT. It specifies CASREGAGEAFF.

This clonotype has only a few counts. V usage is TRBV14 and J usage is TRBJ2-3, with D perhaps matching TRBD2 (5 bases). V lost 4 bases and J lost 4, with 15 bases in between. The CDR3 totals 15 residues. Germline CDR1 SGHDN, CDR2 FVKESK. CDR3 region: CASSREPTAADTQYF. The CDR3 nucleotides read TGTGCCAGCAGCCGCGAGCCCACAGCGGCAGATACGCAGTATTTT.

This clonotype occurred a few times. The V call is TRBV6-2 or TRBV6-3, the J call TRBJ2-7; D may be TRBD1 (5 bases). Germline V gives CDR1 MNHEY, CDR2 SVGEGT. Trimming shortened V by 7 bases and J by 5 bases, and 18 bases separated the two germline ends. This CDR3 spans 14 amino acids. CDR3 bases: TGTGCCAGCACCCCTACCGGGCGGACACACGAGCAGTACTTC. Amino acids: CASTPTGRTHEQYF.

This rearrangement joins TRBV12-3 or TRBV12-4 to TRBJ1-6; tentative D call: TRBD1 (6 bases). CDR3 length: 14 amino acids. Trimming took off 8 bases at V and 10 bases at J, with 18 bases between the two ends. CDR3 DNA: TGTGCCAGCGGAAAGACAGGCATAGGCTCACCCCTCCACTTT. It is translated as CASGKTGIGSPLHF.

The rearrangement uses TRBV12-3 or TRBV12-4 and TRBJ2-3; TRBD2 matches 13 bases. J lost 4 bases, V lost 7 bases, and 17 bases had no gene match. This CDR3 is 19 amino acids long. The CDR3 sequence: CASTFVPLAGGPGADTQYF. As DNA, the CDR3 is TGTGCCAGCACCTTCGTCCCACTAGCGGGAGGGCCGGGGGCAGATACGCAGTATTTT.

CDR3 sequence reads: CASSYSVAQTYEQYF. The CDR3 DNA reads as TGTGCCAGCAGTTACTCGGTTGCGCAGACCTACGAGCAGTACTTC. The chain combines TRBV6-2 or TRBV6-3 with TRBJ2-7; D not resolved. The V end was cut by 0 bases, the J end by 2 bases, with 11 bases between. CDR1 and CDR2 from the germline V gene are MNHEY and SVGEGT. The CDR3 sequence is 15 residues long.

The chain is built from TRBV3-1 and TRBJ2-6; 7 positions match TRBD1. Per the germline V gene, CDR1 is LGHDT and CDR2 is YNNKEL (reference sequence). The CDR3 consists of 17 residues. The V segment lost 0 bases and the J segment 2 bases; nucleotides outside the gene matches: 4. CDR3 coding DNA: TGTGCCAGCAGCCAAGATTTAGGGGGCGCTGGGGCCAACGTCCTGACTTTC. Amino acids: CASSQDLGGAGANVLTF.

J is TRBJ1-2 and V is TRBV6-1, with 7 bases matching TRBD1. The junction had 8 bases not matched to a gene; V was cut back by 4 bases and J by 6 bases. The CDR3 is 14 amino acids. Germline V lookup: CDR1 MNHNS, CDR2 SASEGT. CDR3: CASSAEQGTDGYTF. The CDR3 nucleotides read TGTGCCAGCAGTGCCGAACAGGGGACGGATGGCTACACCTTC.

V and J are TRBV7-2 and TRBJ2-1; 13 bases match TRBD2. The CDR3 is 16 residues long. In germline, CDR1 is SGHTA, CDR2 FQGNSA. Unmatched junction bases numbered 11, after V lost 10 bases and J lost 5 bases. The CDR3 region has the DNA TGTGCCACCCAACTAGCGGGAGGGCCGGTCAACAATGAGCAGTTCTTC. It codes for CATQLAGGPVNNEQFF.

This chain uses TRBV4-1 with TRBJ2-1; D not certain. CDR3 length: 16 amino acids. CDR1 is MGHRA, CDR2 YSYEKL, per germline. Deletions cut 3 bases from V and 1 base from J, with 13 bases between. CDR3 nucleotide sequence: TGCGCCAGCAGCCAGGGCCAACCACGGTCCTACAATGAGCAGTTCTTC. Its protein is CASSQGQPRSYNEQFF.

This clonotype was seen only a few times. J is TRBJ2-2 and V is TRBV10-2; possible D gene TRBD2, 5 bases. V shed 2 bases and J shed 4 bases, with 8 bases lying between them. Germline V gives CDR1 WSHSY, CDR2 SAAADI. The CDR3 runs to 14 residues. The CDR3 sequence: CASSETRVTGELFF. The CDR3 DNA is TGCGCCAGCAGTGAGACTAGAGTCACCGGGGAGCTGTTTTTT.

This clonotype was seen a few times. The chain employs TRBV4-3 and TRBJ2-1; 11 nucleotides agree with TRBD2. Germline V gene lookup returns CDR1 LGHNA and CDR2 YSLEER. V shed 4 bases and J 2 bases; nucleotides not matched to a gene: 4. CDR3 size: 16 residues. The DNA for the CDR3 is TGCGCCAGCAGCCCCGTTAGCGGGAGGGCCTACAATGAGCAGTTCTTC. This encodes CASSPVSGRAYNEQFF.